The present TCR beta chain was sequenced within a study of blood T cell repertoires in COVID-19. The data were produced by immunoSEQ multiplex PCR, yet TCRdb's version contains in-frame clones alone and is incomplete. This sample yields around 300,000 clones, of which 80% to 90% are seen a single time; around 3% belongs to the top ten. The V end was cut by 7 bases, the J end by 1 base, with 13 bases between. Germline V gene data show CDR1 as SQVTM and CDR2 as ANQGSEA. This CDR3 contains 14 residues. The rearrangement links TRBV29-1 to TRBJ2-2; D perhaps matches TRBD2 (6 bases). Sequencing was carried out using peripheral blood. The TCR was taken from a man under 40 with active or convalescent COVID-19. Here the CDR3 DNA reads TGCAGCGGGGCTGAGGGAGGGAACACCGGGGAGCTGTTTTTT. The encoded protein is CSGAEGGNTGELFF.